The clone carrying this T cell receptor beta chain was observed many times. Trimming shortened V by 7 bases and J by 3 bases, and 8 bases separated the two germline ends. CDR3 length: 11 amino acids. CDR1 SQVTM and CDR2 ANQGSEA come from the germline V gene. This sample was included in a study of T-cell reconstitution after alpha-beta-depleted transplantation in children. A library of TCRbeta sequences, prepared with unique molecular identifiers, was generated. Using its own MiXCR run on the PCR reads, TCRdb lists one record per CDR3 protein. The sample records approximately 350,000 distinct CDR3 sequences, about an eighth being singletons.

The V and J genes are TRBV29-1 and TRBJ2-3, with unresolved D. The source of this sequence is a human donor who donated a stem cell graft to a child with Fanconi anemia. Material: PBMCs, obtained from the stem cell graft. The DNA of the CDR3 is TGCAGCGCTGGGCGGACAGATACGCAGTATTTT. Its protein is CSAGRTDTQYF.